Here is one TCR beta chain with its context. What antigen it recognizes has not been identified. The sample holds no much larger clone one base away, and base qualities are not on file. The cohort was made up of about 670 healthy bone marrow donors. All cohort members were sampled while nominally healthy, although unrecorded immune exposures were likely present. The donor tested CMV seropositive, placing the donor among the 290 or so seropositive members of the cohort. Every donor gave a peripheral blood sample, and the peripheral blood mononuclear cells from that sample were used for TCR beta sequencing. The Qiagen DNeasy Blood Extraction Kit was used to extract genomic DNA from the blood cell samples. This specimen belongs to a study of cytomegalovirus exposure and HLA in healthy donors (dated by TCRdb to about 2017). Broadly, across the study: In an earlier analysis of 550 to 750 of the donors, around 290 Gb of sequence data and some 120 million unique TCR beta sequences from roughly 190 million T cells were reported. Roughly 310 gigabases of sequencing data and some 85 million unique TCR sequences were included in an early release covering 550 to 650 HLA-typed donors. Among the roughly 390 genotyped donors, around 81% belonged to the genetic ancestry cluster associated with self-reported Caucasian donors. The aim of the study was to test whether cataloging public T cell receptors could identify signatures of past pathogen exposure. The study used immunosequencing to profile the T cell repertoires of several hundred subjects and linked those repertoires to cytomegalovirus serostatus. Besides the first cohort of more than 650 subjects, a separate validation cohort made up of 120 different subjects was used. To predict cytomegalovirus infection status, the study brought together high-throughput TCR immunosequencing, statistical association of individual TCRs with disease status, and machine learning. A later analysis re-analyzed previously published TCR beta repertoires from roughly 600 donors and added high-resolution HLA genotyping to study TCR occurrence patterns. The later analysis used no new phenotypic data to find candidate immune exposures, relying instead on TCR beta sequences and their occurrence across donors. To decide whether each TCR beta V gene segment behaved as functional or pseudogenic, an earlier analysis of 587 of the donors relied on high-throughput TCR beta sequencing. Alongside the repertoire data, information on donor age, sex, ethnicity and CMV serostatus was compiled. Genome-wide SNP genotypes for about 55% of the roughly 670 donors were used in a later genetic analysis, which treated that subset as a discovery cohort. All discovery cohort repertoires had been generated on a single sequencing platform. Class I and class II HLA loci were covered by the typing at four-digit resolution. Typing coverage differed by locus: A, B, C, DRB1 and DQB1 were typed in roughly 629-630 donors, DQA1 in approximately 520, DPA1 in 600 to 610, and DPB1 in roughly 470. Five DR-DQ haplotypes were handled as single units for association and clustering because linkage in the cohort was strong. Among a few hundred genotyped donors of the cohort, an average of 235,054 unique TCR beta nucleotide sequences were sequenced per donor, 15% to 20% of them non-productive.

The investigation overall reported the following: In a later analysis, most CMV-associated TCR beta chains were found to appear HLA-restricted, with HLA associations seemingly driven largely by CMV exposure. A cluster of highly shared sequence variants was judged likely to be a technical artifact of the sequencing pipeline. Immune exposure information for the cohort was limited to CMV serostatus. In a later analysis, HLA-associated TCR beta chains were found to be more clonally expanded and to have lower generation probabilities than equally common non-associated chains. In both the original and validation cohorts, the classifier was reported to diagnose cytomegalovirus status with high specificity and sensitivity. Specific HLA alleles were associated with 15,000 to 20,000 TCR beta sequences at a false discovery rate of 0.05 in a later analysis. A later analysis reported that several top co-occurrence clusters appeared linked to parvovirus B19, influenza, CMV and Epstein-Barr virus. In a later genetic analysis, fewer N-insertions in productive TCRs were reported among donors in an Asian-associated ancestry cluster than the roughly 640-donor mean. The cohort was sequenced for TCR beta chains only, and without alpha or paired-chain data the features that could be detected were limited. Most TCR sequences were observed very rarely across donors, whereas some public TCRs were present in many individuals. A further reported finding was that TCR beta sequences accurately predicted the HLA-A and HLA-B alleles for most subjects in the first cohort. The study gave a list of over 150 TCR beta chains associated with cytomegalovirus. The presence/absence analyses assumed that sequencing depth was roughly uniform across donors, and that assumption may not be true. Some IMGT-functional V segments, including TRBV6-2 and TRBV6-3, could not be told apart with the 87-base-pair reads, so those segments were excluded. Assigning TCR associations to individual alleles was difficult when HLA alleles, especially DR and DQ, strongly co-occurred. Because counts were too low, more than 15 rarely observed V segments, including chromosome 9 orphons, were excluded from the earlier analysis of around 590 of the donors. Correlated functional status among segregating V segments might be attributable to linkage disequilibrium, but an unknown experimental factor could not be ruled out. In a later analysis, the rate of TCR association differed among HLA loci, with DRB1 alleles having the most associated TCRs and HLA-C alleles having the fewest. Because HLA typing was missing for some donors at each locus, association tests included only the typed subset. Three of the identified cytomegalovirus-associated TCR beta chains were confirmed in vitro to be specific for cytomegalovirus antigens. It was suggested by the authors that the approach could potentially be generalized to other disease states and immunological phenotypes. In an earlier analysis of some 640 of the donors, most TCR beta V segments were observed in productive rearrangements about 87% or about 30% of the time, broadly matching IMGT annotations. V-gene and J-gene trimming of TCR beta chains was associated with a missense DCLRE1C variant in a later genetic analysis, and the association was replicated in an independent cohort.

The CDR3 spans 12 residues, from the cysteine through the phenylalanine. The CDR3 DNA has 36 bases and is translated from base 1. Library prep was done by the immunoSEQ multiplex PCR assay. For the multiplex PCR, a mixture combining 60 forward primers for TCR Vbeta segments and 13 reverse primers for TCR Jbeta segments was used. The CDR3 region of rearranged TCR beta genes was amplified from genomic DNA by a multiplex PCR assay. The Illumina HiSeq System was used to sequence the amplified TCR beta libraries as 87-base-pair reads. Per the original workflow: A later analysis counted around 72 million unique TCR beta chains across the 500 to 850 repertoires, and roughly 10 million of these chains were shared by at least two donors. A nearest-neighbor algorithm error-corrected the raw reads and collapsed the reads into unique sequences, merging closely related sequences to remove PCR and sequencing errors. CDR3 sequences were aligned to IMGT reference sequences to assign V, D and J gene segments. For a sequence to be retained, a match of at least six nucleotides was required to both a V gene segment and a J gene segment. A rearrangement was called productive if the CDR3 had no stop codons and remained in frame with V and J, and every other rearrangement was called non-productive. CDR3 was defined according to IMGT convention as the region running from the second conserved V-encoded cysteine to the conserved J-encoded phenylalanine. The earlier analysis of about 640 of the donors excluded any sequence lacking an unambiguous match to a single V gene segment. An earlier analysis of under 750 of the donors called V segments functional above 56.7% productive rearrangements and segregating when the between-donor standard deviation exceeded 5%. To diagnose cytomegalovirus status from the catalog of TCR beta chain sequences, a statistical classification framework was built. V and J gene assignment, in a later analysis, came from comparing TCR nucleotide sequences with IMGT/GENE-DB human TR gene sequences. Using the TCRdist pipeline, a later analysis assigned CDR3 sequences along with most-parsimonious VDJ recombination scenarios. In a later analysis, each TCR beta chain was defined by its CDR3 amino acid sequence together with its V-gene family, and reads without a unique V-gene family were excluded. A later analysis removed nearly 600 highly shared, low-generation-probability nucleotide sequences to deal with suspected cross-contamination and a sequencing artifact. In a later analysis, a clonal expansion index was calculated for each public chain from normalized within-repertoire ranks of inferred template counts. Generation probabilities in a later analysis came from a VDJ recombination model fitted to out-of-frame rearrangements, and those results were checked against IGoR. A later analysis scored TCR-TCR, TCR-HLA and TCR-CMV co-occurrence with hypergeometric tests, applying a repertoire-size bias correction to TCR pairs. False discovery rates were estimated in a later analysis by permuting HLA or CMV assignments 20 times. A later analysis grouped co-occurring TCRs with DBSCAN, adding TCRdist sequence similarity when clustering within HLA-allele-positive subsets. For co-occurrence clustering, repertoires with fewer than 30,000 or more than 120,000 public chains were excluded, along with 5 or 6 repertoires with anomalous nucleotide sharing. Drawn from immuneACCESS, this table holds only the in-frame rearrangements with V and J called that TCRdb kept. Clones are partly lost; checked studies trace under half to an unresolved V gene and leave the rest unexplained. The DNA was the basis for D and trimming; V, J and clone size are from that table. Recorded for this sample are roughly 100,000 clones; 70% to 90% of them occurred a single time. The leading ten clones occupy 5.6% of the sample.

This receptor chain uses TRBV12-2 and TRBJ2-7; the table's D gene call, TRBD2, was not cross checked with the DNA. TRBV12-2 represents a pseudogene. This sequence was found in a woman between 18 and 29 years old in good health and CMV-seropositive. The sequenced material came from PBMCs. The CDR3: CASRSPSGEQYF. The base sequence is TGTGCAAGTCGCTCCCCATCGGGGGAGCAGTACTTC.